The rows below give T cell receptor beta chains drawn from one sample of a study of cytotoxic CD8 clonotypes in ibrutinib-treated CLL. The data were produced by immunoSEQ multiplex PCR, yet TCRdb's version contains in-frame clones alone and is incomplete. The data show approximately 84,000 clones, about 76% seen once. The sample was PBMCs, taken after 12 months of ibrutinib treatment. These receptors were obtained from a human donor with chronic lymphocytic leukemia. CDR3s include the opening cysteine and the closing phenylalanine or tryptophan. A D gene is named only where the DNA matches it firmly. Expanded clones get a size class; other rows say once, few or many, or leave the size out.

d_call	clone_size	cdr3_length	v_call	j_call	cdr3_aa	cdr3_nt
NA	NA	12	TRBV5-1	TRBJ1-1	CASRDRGTEAFF	TGCGCCAGCAGGGACCGGGGCACTGAAGCTTTCTTT
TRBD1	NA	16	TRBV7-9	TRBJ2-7	CASSPRTGGVRSEQYF	TGTGCCAGCAGCCCCCGGACAGGGGGCGTCCGTTCCGAGCAGTACTTC
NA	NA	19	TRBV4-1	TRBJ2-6	CASSQDLQGILSGANVLTF	TGCGCCAGCAGCCAAGATCTCCAGGGGATCCTCTCTGGGGCCAACGTCCTGACTTTC
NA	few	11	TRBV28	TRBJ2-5	CASSTRETQYF	TGTGCCAGCAGTACCCGAGAGACCCAGTACTTC
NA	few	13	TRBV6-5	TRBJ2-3	CASREGSTDTQYF	TGTGCCAGCAGGGAGGGTTCCACAGATACGCAGTATTTT
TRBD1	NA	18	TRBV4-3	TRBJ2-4	CASSQDPGTGSYKNIQYF	TGCGCCAGCAGCCAAGATCCCGGGACAGGGAGCTACAAAAACATTCAGTACTTC
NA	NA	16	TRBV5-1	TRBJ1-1	CASSGPGGPMNTEAFF	TGCGCCAGCAGCGGGCCCGGAGGGCCGATGAACACTGAAGCTTTCTTT
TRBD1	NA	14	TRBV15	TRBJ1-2	CATSDDRGLHGYTF	TGTGCCACCAGCGATGACAGGGGGCTTCATGGCTACACCTTC
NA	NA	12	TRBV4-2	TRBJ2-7	CASSQDDHEQYF	TGTGCCAGCAGCCAAGATGACCACGAGCAGTACTTC
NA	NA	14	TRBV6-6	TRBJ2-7	CASSYSGRGYEQYF	TGTGCCAGCAGTTACTCGGGGCGAGGGTACGAGCAGTACTTC
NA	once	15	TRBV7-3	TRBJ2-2	CASSLTGWGTGELFF	TGTGCCAGCAGCTTAACGGGGTGGGGGACCGGGGAGCTGTTTTTT
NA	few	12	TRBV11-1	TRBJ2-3	CASSLQGDTQYF	TGTGCCAGCAGCTTACAGGGGGATACGCAGTATTTT
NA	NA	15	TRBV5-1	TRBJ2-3	CASSTTPGSTDTQYF	TGCGCCAGCAGCACAACCCCGGGGAGCACAGATACGCAGTATTTT
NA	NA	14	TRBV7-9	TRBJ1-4	CASSQDRIHEKLFF	TGTGCCAGCAGCCAAGACAGGATCCATGAAAAACTGTTTTTT
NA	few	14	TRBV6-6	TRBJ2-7	CASTRDLAVHEQYF	TGTGCCAGCACCCGGGACCTGGCCGTCCACGAGCAGTACTTC
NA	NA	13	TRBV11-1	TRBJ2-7	CASSSQGGYEQYF	TGTGCCAGCAGCTCCCAGGGGGGTTACGAGCAGTACTTC
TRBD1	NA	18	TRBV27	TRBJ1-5	CASAPGTGGPNSNQPQHF	TGTGCCAGCGCCCCCGGTACAGGGGGCCCCAATAGCAATCAGCCCCAGCATTTT
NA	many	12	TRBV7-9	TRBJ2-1	CASSQDLNEQFF	TGTGCCAGCAGCCAAGACCTCAACGAGCAGTTCTTC
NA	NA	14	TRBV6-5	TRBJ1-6	CASWTRGLNSPLHF	TGTGCCAGCTGGACCCGGGGACTTAATTCACCCCTCCACTTT
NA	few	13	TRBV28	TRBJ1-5	CASSFWVEQPQHF	TGTGCCAGCAGTTTCTGGGTCGAACAGCCCCAGCATTTT
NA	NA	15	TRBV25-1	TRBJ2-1	CASSEARGVHNEQFF	TGTGCCAGCAGTGAGGCCAGGGGGGTCCACAATGAGCAGTTCTTC
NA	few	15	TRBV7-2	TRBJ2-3	CASSVLGGATDTQYF	TGTGCCAGCAGCGTGCTTGGCGGGGCCACAGATACGCAGTATTTT
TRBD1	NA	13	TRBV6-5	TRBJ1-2	CTSSYPGGNGYTF	TGTACCAGCAGTTACCCAGGGGGCAATGGCTACACCTTC
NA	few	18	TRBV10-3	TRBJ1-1	CAISEDPGTARGNTEAFF	TGTGCCATCAGTGAGGACCCCGGGACCGCCCGGGGGAACACTGAAGCTTTCTTT
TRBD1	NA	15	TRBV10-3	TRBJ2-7	CAILPGQVSSYEQYF	TGTGCCATCCTCCCAGGACAGGTGAGCTCCTACGAGCAGTACTTC
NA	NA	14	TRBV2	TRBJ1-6	CAITPSSYNSPLHF	TGTGCCATCACACCTAGCTCCTATAATTCACCCCTCCACTTT
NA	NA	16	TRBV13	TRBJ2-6	CASSTLVQSRANVLTF	TGTGCCAGCAGTACCCTAGTACAAAGTCGGGCCAACGTCCTGACTTTC
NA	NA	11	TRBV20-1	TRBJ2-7	CSARDAVGQYF	TGCAGTGCTAGAGATGCTGTGGGGCAGTACTTC
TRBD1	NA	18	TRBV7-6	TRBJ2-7	CASSLVTAGTGQTYEQYF	TGTGCCAGCAGCTTAGTGACCGCCGGGACAGGGCAAACCTACGAGCAGTACTTC
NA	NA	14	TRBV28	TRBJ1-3	CASRTESSGNTIYF	TGTGCCAGCAGGACGGAGAGCTCTGGAAACACCATATATTTT
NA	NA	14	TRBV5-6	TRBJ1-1	CASSLGLPGWEAFF	TGTGCCAGCAGCCTCGGACTTCCAGGCTGGGAAGCTTTCTTT
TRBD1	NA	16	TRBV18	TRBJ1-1	CASSPPGTGANTEAFF	TGTGCCAGCTCACCACCCGGGACAGGGGCGAACACTGAAGCTTTCTTT
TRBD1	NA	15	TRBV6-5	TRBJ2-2	CASRTGTGETGELFF	TGTGCCAGCAGAACCGGGACAGGGGAAACCGGGGAGCTGTTTTTT
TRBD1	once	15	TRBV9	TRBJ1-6	CASSPTGVDHSPLHF	TGTGCCAGCAGCCCGACAGGGGTGGACCATTCACCCCTCCACTTT
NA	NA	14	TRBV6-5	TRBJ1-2	CASTAGIMVYGYTF	TGTGCCAGCACCGCAGGGATTATGGTCTATGGCTACACCTTC
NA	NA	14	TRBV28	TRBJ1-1	CASSPHAGGTEAFF	TGTGCCAGCAGCCCCCACGCCGGGGGCACTGAAGCTTTCTTT
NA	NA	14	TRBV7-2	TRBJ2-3	CASSLSGSTDTQYF	TGTGCCAGCAGCTTATCGGGGAGCACAGATACGCAGTATTTT
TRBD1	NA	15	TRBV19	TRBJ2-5	CASSRRYIQGETQYF	TGTGCCAGTAGCCGTCGGTACATACAGGGGGAGACCCAGTACTTC
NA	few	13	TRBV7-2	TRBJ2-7	CASSSIAPYEQYF	TGTGCCAGCAGCTCAATAGCCCCCTACGAGCAGTACTTC
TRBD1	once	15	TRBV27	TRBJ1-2	CASKTQGGGNYGYTF	TGTGCCAGTAAAACTCAGGGGGGAGGGAACTATGGCTACACCTTC